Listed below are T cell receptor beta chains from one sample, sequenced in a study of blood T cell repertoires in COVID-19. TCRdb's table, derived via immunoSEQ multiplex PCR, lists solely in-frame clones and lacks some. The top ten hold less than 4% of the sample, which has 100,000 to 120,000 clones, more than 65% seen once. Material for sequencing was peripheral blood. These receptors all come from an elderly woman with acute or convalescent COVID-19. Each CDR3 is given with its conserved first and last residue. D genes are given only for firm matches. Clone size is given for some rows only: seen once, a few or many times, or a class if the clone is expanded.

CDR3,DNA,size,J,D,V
CASSLAGHGELFF,TGTGCCAGCAGCTTAGCGGGGCACGGGGAGCTGTTTTTT,NA,TRBJ2-2,NA,TRBV7-8
CARTDRGRLYLGYGYTF,TGTGCCAGAACTGACAGGGGGCGCTTGTATCTGGGGTATGGCTACACCTTC,NA,TRBJ1-2,TRBD1,TRBV6-7
CASSEQGGTGELFF,TGTGCCAGCAGTGAACAGGGGGGCACCGGGGAGCTGTTTTTT,NA,TRBJ2-2,TRBD1,TRBV6-4
CASSLSAGAGTDTQYF,TGTGCCAGCAGCTTATCAGCGGGAGCGGGAACAGATACGCAGTATTTT,NA,TRBJ2-3,TRBD2,TRBV7-2
CAWSTGGRSPLHF,TGTGCCTGGAGCACAGGGGGAAGATCACCCCTCCACTTT,NA,TRBJ1-6,TRBD1,TRBV30
CSASPTSGRSDTQYF,TGCAGTGCTAGTCCCACTAGCGGGAGGTCGGATACGCAGTATTTT,once,TRBJ2-3,TRBD2,TRBV20-1
CASWGTGGGYEQYF,TGCGCCAGCTGGGGGACAGGGGGCGGGTACGAGCAGTACTTC,NA,TRBJ2-7,TRBD1,TRBV10-2
CASSEDRGSTEAFF,TGTGCCAGCAGTGAGGACAGGGGCTCCACTGAAGCTTTCTTT,NA,TRBJ1-1,TRBD1,TRBV2
CASNLDGTGNNEQYF,TGTGCCAGCAATCTAGACGGGACAGGGAACAACGAGCAGTACTTC,NA,TRBJ2-7,TRBD1,TRBV28
CASTGQGSGNTIYF,TGTGCCAGCACCGGACAAGGCTCTGGAAACACCATATATTTT,NA,TRBJ1-3,NA,TRBV2
CASSLGSADTQYF,TGTGCCAGCAGCTTAGGGAGCGCAGATACGCAGTATTTT,NA,TRBJ2-3,NA,TRBV7-2
CAISESGGNNEQFF,TGTGCCATCAGTGAGTCCGGGGGAAACAATGAGCAGTTCTTC,NA,TRBJ2-1,NA,TRBV10-3
CASSANTGGNQPQHF,TGTGCCAGCAGCGCCAATACAGGGGGGAATCAGCCCCAGCATTTT,few,TRBJ1-5,TRBD1,TRBV6-2/TRBV6-3
CASSVDGQAYGYTF,TGTGCCAGCAGCGTAGATGGGCAGGCATATGGCTACACCTTC,NA,TRBJ1-2,NA,TRBV9
CASRDIPHEKLFF,TGTGCCTCCCGGGACATCCCCCATGAAAAACTGTTTTTT,NA,TRBJ1-4,NA,TRBV30
CASSRSGVPGGQYF,TGTGCCAGCAGCCGAAGCGGGGTACCCGGGGGGCAGTACTTC,once,TRBJ2-7,TRBD2,TRBV6-5
CASSLSTGGQPQHF,TGCGCCAGCAGCTTGTCGACAGGAGGACAGCCCCAGCATTTT,NA,TRBJ1-5,NA,TRBV5-1
CASSDRDTYEQYF,TGTGCCAGCAGCGACCGGGACACCTACGAGCAGTACTTC,NA,TRBJ2-7,NA,TRBV6-2/TRBV6-3